The sequence of this TCR beta chain was determined in a study of T cell repertoires in cytomegalovirus infection. Study summary: Public TCR beta signatures were indicative of both CMV infection and a matching HLA type.

Study outcomes and limitations: Adding up the frequency of public TCR beta families identified people who carried CMV plus the relevant HLA. The response measured ex vivo was dominated by TCR beta clonotypes (HLA-C-restricted and CMV-specific).

Using its own MiXCR run on the reads, TCRdb lists one record per CDR3 protein. The table lists 300,000 or so distinct CDR3 sequences, approximately 10% of them singletons. This clonotype has a single count. No antigen is known for it. Deletions cut 7 bases from V and 7 bases from J, with 16 bases between. The CDR3 runs to 14 residues. Germline CDR1 is MDHEN and CDR2 is SYDVKM. The sequencing sample was made of PBMCs. The receptor was isolated from a human donor in good health (CMV status not recorded). Some clones in this sample may be carry-over from other donors' samples. V usage is TRBV28 and J usage is TRBJ1-4, with D perhaps matching TRBD1 (6 bases). CDR3 loop: CASTFRGLGEKLFF. In DNA, the CDR3 is TGTGCCAGCACCTTCCGGGGGCTGGGTGAAAAACTGTTTTTT. Drawing the rest from reference TRBV28 and TRBJ1-4, the complete variable domain is DVKVTQSSRYLVKRTGEKVFLECVQDMDHENMFWYRQDPGLGLRLIYFSYDVKMKEKGDIPEGYSVSREKKERFSLILESASTNQTSMYLCASTFRGLGEKLFFGSGTQLSVL.